The present TCR beta chain was sequenced within a study of response to subunit inactivated influenza vaccine. V was shortened by 5 bases and J by 8 bases, with 15 bases between the two germline ends. This CDR3 comprises 13 residues. CDR1 is LNHDA, CDR2 SQIVND, per germline (reference sequence). TCRdb re-called the RT-PCR reads with MiXCR, one entry per CDR3 protein. The data contain approximately 300,000 distinct CDR3 sequences, 20% to 25% of them seen just once; the ten biggest clones take up approximately 10%. The sample was PBMCs from blood, taken about 20 months after vaccination. V gene TRBV19 combines with J gene TRBJ1-1, with D uncertain. This clonotype was obtained from a man between 50 and 69 years old who received an inactivated influenza vaccine. The CDR3 reads CASSPPPVHEAFF. The CDR3 bases are TGTGCCAGTAGTCCCCCTCCGGTCCACGAAGCTTTCTTT.